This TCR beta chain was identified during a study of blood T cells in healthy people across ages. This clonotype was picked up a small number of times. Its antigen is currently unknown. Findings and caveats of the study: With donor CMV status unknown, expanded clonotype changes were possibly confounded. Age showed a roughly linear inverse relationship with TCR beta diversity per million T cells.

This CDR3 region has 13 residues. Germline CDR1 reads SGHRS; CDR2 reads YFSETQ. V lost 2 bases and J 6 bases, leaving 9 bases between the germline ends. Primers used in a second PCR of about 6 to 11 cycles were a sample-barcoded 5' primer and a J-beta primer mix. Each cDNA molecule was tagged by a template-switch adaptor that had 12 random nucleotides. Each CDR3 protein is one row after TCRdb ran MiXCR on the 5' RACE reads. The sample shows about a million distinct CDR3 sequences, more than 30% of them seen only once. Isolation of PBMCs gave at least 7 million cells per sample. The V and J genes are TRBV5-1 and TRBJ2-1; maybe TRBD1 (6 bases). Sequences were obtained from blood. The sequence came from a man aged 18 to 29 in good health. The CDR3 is CASSLEDSNEQFF. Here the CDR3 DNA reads TGCGCCAGCAGCTTAGAGGACAGCAATGAGCAGTTCTTC.